The sequence of this T cell receptor beta chain was determined in a study of long-term antiretroviral therapy in people with HIV. Across the study: Collection of the earliest samples took place about a decade ahead of the 2015 immediate-ART recommendation. Study-level results: ART preceded a rise in diversity that nonetheless stayed lower than in transplant donor controls. Older ART regimens may have been in use when blood was drawn between the mid-2000s and the late 2010s.

This CDR3 has 15 amino acids. Germline lookup yields CDR1 SEHNR and CDR2 FQNEAQ (reference sequence). Sequencing used immunoSEQ v3.0 at survey level. Researchers set sequencing to target roughly 35,000-55,000 T-cell genomes per sample. Profiling relied on immunoSEQ multiplex PCR, and the TCRdb table lists in-frame clones only, not all of them. The sample contains roughly 13,000 clones, about 77% of which appear only once. This clone was detected only a few times. Antigen: not known. A junction end diverges from the germline sequence, so it may reflect a read error. This receptor was identified in a young woman with HIV. The input for sequencing was unsorted PBMCs, taken 1.3 years after starting antiretroviral therapy. The gene calls are TRBV7-9 and TRBJ1-1; TRBD1 is a possible D gene (6 bases). The CDR3 DNA follows: TGTGCCAGCATCCCACGGGATACAGGGAACCCTGAAGCTTTCTTT. It specifies CASIPRDTGNPEAFF.